This TCR beta chain stems from a study of T cell repertoires in cytomegalovirus infection. Study-level points and caveats: HLA-C-restricted CMV-specific TCR beta clonotypes prevailed in the ex vivo response.

TCRdb re-called the reads through MiXCR, storing one row per CDR3 protein. The sample shows roughly 730,000 distinct CDR3 sequences, about 33% of them seen only once. A remark on this clonotype: What it recognizes is unknown.

The TCR was taken from a human donor in good health (CMV status not recorded). Some clones in this sample may be carry-over from other donors' samples. The sample consisted of cultured PBMCs, taken from culture after CMV antigen stimulation.

This CDR3 reads CASSQSGEAFF. The CDR3 bases are TGTGCCAGCAGCCAAAGCGGTGAAGCTTTCTTT. This sequence joins TRBV3-1 and TRBJ1-1, with D uncertain. The CDR3 runs 11 residues. The V end was cut by 2 bases, the J end by 7 bases, with 5 bases between. Germline-derived CDR1 and CDR2 are LGHDT and YNNKEL (reference sequence).